These T cell receptor beta chains were read from a single sample in a study of radiotherapy plus CTLA-4 blockade in lung cancer. Clones were read by immunoSEQ multiplex PCR, and TCRdb kept only the in-frame ones, dropping some. The sample includes tens of thousands of clones, about four fifths of them seen just once. Material: peripheral blood, obtained from a patient treated with radiotherapy plus ipilimumab. The receptors stem from a human donor with non-small cell lung cancer that progressed on radiotherapy plus ipilimumab. Each CDR3 is given with its conserved first and last residue. Each record gives: J gene, D gene, V gene, CDR3 DNA, CDR3 protein. A D gene is named only where the DNA matches it firmly.

j_gene: TRBJ1-3
d_gene: TRBD1
v_gene: TRBV5-1
CDR3nt: TGCGCCAGCAGCTTGCATGGGGCAGGGGGGTCGAATGGAAACACCATATATTTT
CDR3aa: CASSLHGAGGSNGNTIYF

j_gene: TRBJ1-6
d_gene: .
v_gene: TRBV27
CDR3nt: TGTGCCAGCAGTTTGAAGGACAGCTTTGCCCTCCACTTT
CDR3aa: CASSLKDSFALHF

j_gene: TRBJ2-1
d_gene: TRBD2
v_gene: TRBV6-4
CDR3nt: TGTGCCAGCAGTCCCGGGACTAGCGGCTTCGGAGACCACTACAATGAGCAGTTCTTC
CDR3aa: CASSPGTSGFGDHYNEQFF

j_gene: TRBJ1-2
d_gene: .
v_gene: TRBV5-6
CDR3nt: TGTGCCAGCAGCTTGGCCAAGAGTCTTAGCTATGGCTACACCTTC
CDR3aa: CASSLAKSLSYGYTF

j_gene: TRBJ2-1
d_gene: TRBD2
v_gene: TRBV27
CDR3nt: TGTGCCAGCAGTTCCACGGGGGGGACGACCCACAATGAGCAGTTCTTC
CDR3aa: CASSSTGGTTHNEQFF

j_gene: TRBJ2-2
d_gene: .
v_gene: TRBV6-7
CDR3nt: TGTGCCAGCAGTTACATGGGGGCCGCCGGGGAGCTGTTTTTT
CDR3aa: CASSYMGAAGELFF

j_gene: TRBJ1-5
d_gene: .
v_gene: TRBV5-5
CDR3nt: TGTGCCAGCAGCTTGGAGGGGTATCGTAATCAGCCCCAGCATTTT
CDR3aa: CASSLEGYRNQPQHF

j_gene: TRBJ2-5
d_gene: TRBD1
v_gene: TRBV5-4
CDR3nt: TGTGCCAGCAGCTTAGGGACAGGCGTCCAAGAGACCCAGTACTTC
CDR3aa: CASSLGTGVQETQYF

j_gene: TRBJ2-7
d_gene: .
v_gene: TRBV7-8
CDR3nt: TGTGCCAGCAGCTTAGGGCCAGGGGGGTCGTACGAGCAGTACTTC
CDR3aa: CASSLGPGGSYEQYF

j_gene: TRBJ2-7
d_gene: TRBD1
v_gene: TRBV6-5
CDR3nt: TGTGCCAGCAGTCCCCTCCCTCAGGGGGCAGTTGAGCAGTACTTC
CDR3aa: CASSPLPQGAVEQYF

j_gene: TRBJ2-7
d_gene: TRBD1
v_gene: TRBV9
CDR3nt: TGTGCCAGCAGCCCGACGGACAGGGTGAAGTTCTACGAGCAGTACTTC
CDR3aa: CASSPTDRVKFYEQYF

j_gene: TRBJ1-4
d_gene: TRBD1
v_gene: TRBV7-8
CDR3nt: TGTGCCAGCAGCCTCTGGGGGACAGTTAATGAAAAACTGTTTTTT
CDR3aa: CASSLWGTVNEKLFF

j_gene: TRBJ1-1
d_gene: .
v_gene: TRBV27
CDR3nt: TGTGCCAGCAGTCCCACCAGCCTTTTGAACACTGAAGCTTTCTTT
CDR3aa: CASSPTSLLNTEAFF

j_gene: TRBJ1-4
d_gene: .
v_gene: TRBV30
CDR3nt: TGTGCCTGGAGTAACGACAACTCTAATGAAAAACTGTTTTTT
CDR3aa: CAWSNDNSNEKLFF